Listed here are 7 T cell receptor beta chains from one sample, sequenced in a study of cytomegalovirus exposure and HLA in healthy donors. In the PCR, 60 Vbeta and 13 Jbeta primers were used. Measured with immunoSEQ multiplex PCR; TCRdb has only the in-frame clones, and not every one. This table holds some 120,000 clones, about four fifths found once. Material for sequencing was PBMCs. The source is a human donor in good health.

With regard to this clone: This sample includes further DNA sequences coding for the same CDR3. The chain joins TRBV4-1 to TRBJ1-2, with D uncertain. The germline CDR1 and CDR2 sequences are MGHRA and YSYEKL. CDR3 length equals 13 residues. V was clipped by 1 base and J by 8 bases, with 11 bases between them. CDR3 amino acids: CASSQGAGGGYTF. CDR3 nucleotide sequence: TGCGCCAGCAGCCAAGGGGCCGGAGGAGGCTACACCTTC.

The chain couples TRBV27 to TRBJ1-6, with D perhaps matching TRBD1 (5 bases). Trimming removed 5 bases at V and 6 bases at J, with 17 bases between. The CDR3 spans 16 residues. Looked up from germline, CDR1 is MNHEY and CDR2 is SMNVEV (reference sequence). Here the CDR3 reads CASSNGGVWGNSPLHF. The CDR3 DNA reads TGTGCCAGCAGTAACGGAGGGGTGTGGGGTAATTCACCCCTCCACTTT.

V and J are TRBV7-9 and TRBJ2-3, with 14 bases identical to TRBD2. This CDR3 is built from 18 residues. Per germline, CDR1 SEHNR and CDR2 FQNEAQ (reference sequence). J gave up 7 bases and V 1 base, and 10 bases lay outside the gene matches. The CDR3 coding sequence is TGTGCCAGCAGCTTAGGACTAGCGGGGGGGTCGAAACGTCATACGCAGTATTTT. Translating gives CASSLGLAGGSKRHTQYF.

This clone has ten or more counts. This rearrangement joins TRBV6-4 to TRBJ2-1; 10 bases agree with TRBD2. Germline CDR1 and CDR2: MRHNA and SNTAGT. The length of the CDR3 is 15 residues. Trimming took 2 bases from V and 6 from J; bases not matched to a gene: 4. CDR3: CASSDVSGGSNEQFF. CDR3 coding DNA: TGTGCCAGCAGTGACGTTAGCGGGGGGAGCAATGAGCAGTTCTTC.

This CDR3 is CASSNPGQSYEQYF. The CDR3 region has the DNA TGTGCCAGTAGTAACCCCGGACAGTCCTACGAGCAGTACTTC. The genes are TRBV19 and TRBJ2-7; D perhaps matches TRBD1 (6 bases). Germline assignment: CDR1 LNHDA and CDR2 SQIVND (reference sequence). The CDR3 contains 14 residues. Trimming pared 4 bases from V and 1 base from J, leaving 11 bases between.

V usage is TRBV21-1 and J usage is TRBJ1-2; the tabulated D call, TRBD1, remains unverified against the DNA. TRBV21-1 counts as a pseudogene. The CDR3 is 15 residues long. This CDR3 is CASSKAQPGEYGYTF. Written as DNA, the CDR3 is TGTGCCAGCAGCAAAGCCCAACCAGGGGAGTATGGCTACACCTTC.

The CDR3 nucleotides are TGTGCCAGCTCACCAGCTCGGGATGGAATTTCTGGAAACACCATATATTTT. Translated, it gives CASSPARDGISGNTIYF. The V and J genes are TRBV18 and TRBJ1-3; D is ambiguous. This CDR3 contains 17 residues. V dropped 2 bases and J dropped 1 base, with 15 bases sitting between them. Per germline, CDR1 KGHSH and CDR2 LQKENI.